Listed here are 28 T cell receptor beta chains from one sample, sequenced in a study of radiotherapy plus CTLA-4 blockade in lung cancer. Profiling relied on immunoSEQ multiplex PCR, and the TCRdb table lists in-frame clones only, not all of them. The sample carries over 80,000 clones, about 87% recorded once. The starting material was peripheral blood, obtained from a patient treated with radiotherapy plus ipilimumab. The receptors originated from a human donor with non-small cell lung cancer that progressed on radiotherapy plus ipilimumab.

CDR3: CASGHLGANYGYTF. In DNA, the CDR3 is TGTGCCAGCGGTCACTTAGGAGCTAACTATGGCTACACCTTC. The chain combines TRBV5-6 with TRBJ1-2, with D unclear. The CDR3 covers 14 residues. Trimming took 7 bases from V and 0 from J, leaving 13 bases between them. Germline loops: CDR1 SGHDT, CDR2 YYEEEE.

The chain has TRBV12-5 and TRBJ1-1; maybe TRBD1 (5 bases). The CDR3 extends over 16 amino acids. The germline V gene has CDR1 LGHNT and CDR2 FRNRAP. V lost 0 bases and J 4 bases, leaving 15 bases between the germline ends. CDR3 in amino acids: CASGLVRGAVVTEAFF. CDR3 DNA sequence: TGTGCTAGTGGTTTGGTACGTGGGGCGGTTGTCACTGAAGCTTTCTTT.

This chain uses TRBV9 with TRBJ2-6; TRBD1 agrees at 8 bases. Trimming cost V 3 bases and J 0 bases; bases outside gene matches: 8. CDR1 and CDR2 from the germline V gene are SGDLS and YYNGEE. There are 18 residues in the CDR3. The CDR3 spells CASSGRTGYLSGANVLTF. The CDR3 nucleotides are TGTGCCAGCAGCGGGCGGACAGGGTACCTCTCTGGGGCCAACGTCCTGACTTTC.

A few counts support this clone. The CDR3 nucleotides read TGTGCCAGCAGCCCACAGGGGGCGAATCAGCCCCAGCATTTT. This translates into CASSPQGANQPQHF. The rearrangement joins TRBV7-9 to TRBJ1-5; TRBD1 matches 9 bases. Trimming removed 5 bases from V and 4 bases from J; junction bases left unmatched: 3. The germline V gene has CDR1 SEHNR and CDR2 FQNEAQ (reference sequence). The CDR3 is 14 amino acids.

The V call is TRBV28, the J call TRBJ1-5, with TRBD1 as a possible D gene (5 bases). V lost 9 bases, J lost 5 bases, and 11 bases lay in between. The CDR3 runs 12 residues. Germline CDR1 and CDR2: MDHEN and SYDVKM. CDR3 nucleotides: TGTGCCAGTAGAAGGGGCGATCAGCCCCAGCATTTT. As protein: CASRRGDQPQHF.

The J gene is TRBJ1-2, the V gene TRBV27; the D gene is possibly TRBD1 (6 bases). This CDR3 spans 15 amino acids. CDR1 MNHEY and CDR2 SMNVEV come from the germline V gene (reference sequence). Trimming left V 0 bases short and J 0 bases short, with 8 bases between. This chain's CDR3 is CASSLSKGANYGYTF. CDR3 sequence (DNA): TGTGCCAGCAGTTTATCTAAGGGGGCTAACTATGGCTACACCTTC.

CDR3 nucleotide sequence: TGTGCCAGCAGCCGCTCCAACTACGAGCAGTACTTC. This gives the protein CASSRSNYEQYF. The rearrangement joins TRBV6-5 to TRBJ2-7; D not certain. This CDR3 comprises 12 residues. Germline CDR1 reads MNHEY; CDR2 reads SVGAGI. V was clipped by 6 bases and J by 3 bases, with 9 bases between them.

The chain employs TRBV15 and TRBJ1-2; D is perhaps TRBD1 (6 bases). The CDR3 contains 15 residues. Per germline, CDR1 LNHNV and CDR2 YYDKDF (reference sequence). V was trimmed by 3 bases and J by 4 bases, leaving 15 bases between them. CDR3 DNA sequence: TGTGCCACCAGCAGGGGGAGGGGGTACAGCTATGGCTACACCTTC. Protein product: CATSRGRGYSYGYTF.

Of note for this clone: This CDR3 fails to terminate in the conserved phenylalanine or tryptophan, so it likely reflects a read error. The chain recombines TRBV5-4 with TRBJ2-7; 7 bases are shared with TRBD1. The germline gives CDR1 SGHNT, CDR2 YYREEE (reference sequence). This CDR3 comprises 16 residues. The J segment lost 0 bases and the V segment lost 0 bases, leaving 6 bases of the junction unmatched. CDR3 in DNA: TGTGCCAGCAGCTTGGGGGGACAGCGAAGCTCCTACGAGCAGTACTAC. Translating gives CASSLGGQRSSYEQYY.

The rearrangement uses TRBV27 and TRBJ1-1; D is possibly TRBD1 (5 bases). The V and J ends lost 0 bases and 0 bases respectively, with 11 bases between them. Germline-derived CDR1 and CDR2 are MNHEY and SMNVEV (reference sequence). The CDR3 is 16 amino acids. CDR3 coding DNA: TGTGCCAGCAGTTTATCCTTGATCAGGGTGAACACTGAAGCTTTCTTT. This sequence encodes CASSLSLIRVNTEAFF.

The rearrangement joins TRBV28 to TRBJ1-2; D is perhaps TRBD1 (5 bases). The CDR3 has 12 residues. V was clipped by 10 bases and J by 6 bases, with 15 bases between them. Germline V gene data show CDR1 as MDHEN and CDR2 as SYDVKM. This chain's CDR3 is CATDQGMHGYTF. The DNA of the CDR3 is TGTGCCACTGATCAGGGAATGCATGGCTACACCTTC.

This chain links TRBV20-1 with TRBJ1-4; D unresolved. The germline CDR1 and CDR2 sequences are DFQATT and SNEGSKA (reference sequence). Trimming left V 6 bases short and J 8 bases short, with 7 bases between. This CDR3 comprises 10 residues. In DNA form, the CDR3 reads TGCAGTGCCGAGGGCGAAAAACTGTTTTTT. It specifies CSAEGEKLFF.

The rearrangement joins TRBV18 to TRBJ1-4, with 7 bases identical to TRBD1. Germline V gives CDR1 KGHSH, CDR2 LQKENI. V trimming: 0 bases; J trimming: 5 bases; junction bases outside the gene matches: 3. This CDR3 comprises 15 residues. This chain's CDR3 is CASSPPGRGNEKLFF. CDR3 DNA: TGTGCCAGCTCACCACCGGGCAGGGGGAATGAAAAACTGTTTTTT.

The CDR3 bases are TGTGCCAGCACCAAAGGAGGGGGAGGGGGCAATGAGCAGTTCTTC. Protein: CASTKGGGGGNEQFF. The chain joins TRBV6-1 to TRBJ2-1, with a possible D match to TRBD2 (7 bases). Germline CDR1 reads MNHNS; CDR2 reads SASEGT. The CDR3 covers 15 residues. V was trimmed by 7 bases and J by 6 bases, leaving 19 bases between them.

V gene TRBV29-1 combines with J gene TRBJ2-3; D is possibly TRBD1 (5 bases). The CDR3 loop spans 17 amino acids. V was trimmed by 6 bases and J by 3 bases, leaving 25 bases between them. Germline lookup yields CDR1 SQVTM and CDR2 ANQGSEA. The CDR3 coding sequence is TGCAGCGTCGGCCGGGCGCGCCTGGCTAAGGGGACAGATACGCAGTATTTT. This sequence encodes CSVGRARLAKGTDTQYF.

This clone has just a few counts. The CDR3 DNA follows: TGTGCCAGCAGTTTATCGACGGTGAACACCGGGGAGCTGTTTTTT. Amino acids: CASSLSTVNTGELFF. The V and J genes are TRBV28 and TRBJ2-2; D not resolved. With 1 base removed from V and 1 base from J, the gap between germline ends came to 7 bases. Germline V CDR1 and CDR2: MDHEN, SYDVKM. This CDR3 region has 15 residues.

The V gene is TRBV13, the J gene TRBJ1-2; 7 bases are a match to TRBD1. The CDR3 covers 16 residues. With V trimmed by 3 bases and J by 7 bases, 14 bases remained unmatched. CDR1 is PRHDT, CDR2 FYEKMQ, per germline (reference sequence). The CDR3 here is CASSFRDSLSRGGYTF. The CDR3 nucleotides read TGTGCCAGCAGCTTCCGGGACAGCCTGTCTCGGGGTGGCTACACCTTC.

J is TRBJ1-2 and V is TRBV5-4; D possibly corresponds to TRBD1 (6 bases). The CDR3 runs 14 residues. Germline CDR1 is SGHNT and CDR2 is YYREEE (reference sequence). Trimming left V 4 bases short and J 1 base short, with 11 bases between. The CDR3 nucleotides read TGTGCCAGCAGCGAACGGGACATTAACTATGGCTACACCTTC. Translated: CASSERDINYGYTF.

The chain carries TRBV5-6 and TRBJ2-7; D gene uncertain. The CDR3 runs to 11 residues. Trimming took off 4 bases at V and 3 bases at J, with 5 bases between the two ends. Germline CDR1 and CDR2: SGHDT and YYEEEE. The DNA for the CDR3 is TGTGCCAGCAGCCTCTACTACGAGCAGTACTTC. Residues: CASSLYYEQYF.

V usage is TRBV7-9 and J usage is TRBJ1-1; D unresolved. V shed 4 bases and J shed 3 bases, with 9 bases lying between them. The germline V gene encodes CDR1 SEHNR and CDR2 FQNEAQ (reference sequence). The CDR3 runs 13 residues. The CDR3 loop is CASSSRLDTEAFF. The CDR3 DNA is TGTGCCAGCAGCTCCAGGTTGGACACTGAAGCTTTCTTT.

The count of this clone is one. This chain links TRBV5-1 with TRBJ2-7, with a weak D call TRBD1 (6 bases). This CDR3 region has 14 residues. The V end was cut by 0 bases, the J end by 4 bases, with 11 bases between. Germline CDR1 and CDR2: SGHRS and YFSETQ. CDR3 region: CASSLAGERYEQYF. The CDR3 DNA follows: TGCGCCAGCAGCTTGGCAGGGGAGAGGTACGAGCAGTACTTC.

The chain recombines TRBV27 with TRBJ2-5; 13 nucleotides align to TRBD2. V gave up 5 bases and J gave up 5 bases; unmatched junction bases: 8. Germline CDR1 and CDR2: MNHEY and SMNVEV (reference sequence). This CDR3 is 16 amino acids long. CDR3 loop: CASSRGTSGVGETQYF. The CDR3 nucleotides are TGTGCCAGCAGTCGCGGGACTAGCGGGGTCGGCGAGACCCAGTACTTC.

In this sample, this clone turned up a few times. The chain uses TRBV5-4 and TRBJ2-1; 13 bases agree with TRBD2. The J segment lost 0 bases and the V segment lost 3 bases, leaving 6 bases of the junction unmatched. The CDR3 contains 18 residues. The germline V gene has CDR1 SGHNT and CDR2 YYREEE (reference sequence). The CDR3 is CASSSGTSGTLSYNEQFF. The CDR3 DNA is TGTGCCAGCAGCTCCGGGACTAGCGGGACCCTCTCCTACAATGAGCAGTTCTTC.

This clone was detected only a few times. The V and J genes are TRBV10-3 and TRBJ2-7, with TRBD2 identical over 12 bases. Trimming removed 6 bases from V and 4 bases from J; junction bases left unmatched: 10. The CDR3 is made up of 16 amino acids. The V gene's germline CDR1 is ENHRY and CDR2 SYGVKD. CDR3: CAIRRSSGRASYEQYF. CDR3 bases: TGTGCCATCAGACGCTCTAGCGGGAGGGCCTCGTACGAGCAGTACTTC.

CDR3 sequence reads: CASSQDWQGSSGNTIYF. Written as DNA, the CDR3 is TGCGCCAGCAGCCAAGATTGGCAGGGGAGCTCTGGAAACACCATATATTTT. This sequence joins TRBV4-1 and TRBJ1-3; possibly TRBD1 for D (6 bases). The CDR3 covers 17 residues. Germline V gene sequence: CDR1 MGHRA, CDR2 YSYEKL. Trimming shortened V by 0 bases and J by 0 bases, and 12 bases separated the two germline ends.

Here the CDR3 reads CASSLPGTGRFAQHF. The CDR3 region has the DNA TGTGCCAGCAGCTTACCGGGGACAGGTCGCTTCGCCCAGCATTTT. V usage is TRBV7-2 and J usage is TRBJ1-5; 8 positions match TRBD1. V was pared by 2 bases and J by 11 bases, with 11 bases of the junction left unmatched. The CDR3 runs to 15 residues. CDR1 and CDR2 from the germline V gene are SGHTA and FQGNSA. The entire variable domain, with the rest obtained from reference TRBV7-2 and TRBJ1-5, is as follows: GAGVSQSPSNKVTEKGKDVELRCDPISGHTALYWYRQSLGQGLEFLIYFQGNSAPDKSGLPSDRFSAERTGGSVSTLTIQRTQQEDSAVYLCASSLPGTGRFAQHFGDGTRLSIL.

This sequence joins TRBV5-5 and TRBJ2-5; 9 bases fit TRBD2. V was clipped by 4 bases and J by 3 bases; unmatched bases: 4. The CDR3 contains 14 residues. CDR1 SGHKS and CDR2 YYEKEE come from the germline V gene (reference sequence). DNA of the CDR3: TGTGCCAGCAGCCCGAGACTAGCGGAAGAGACCCAGTACTTC. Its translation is CASSPRLAEETQYF.

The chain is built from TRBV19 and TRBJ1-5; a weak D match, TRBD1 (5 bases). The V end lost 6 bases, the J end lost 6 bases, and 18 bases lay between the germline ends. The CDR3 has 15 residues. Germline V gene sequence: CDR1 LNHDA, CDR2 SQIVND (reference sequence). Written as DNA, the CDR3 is TGTGCCAGTAGGACCGGGGAGGGGCTAAGTCAGCCCCAGCATTTT. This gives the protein CASRTGEGLSQPQHF.